This TCR beta chain was sequenced in a study of regulatory dendritic cells for organ transplantation. Unmatched junction bases numbered 6, after V lost 4 bases and J lost 8 bases. CDR1 SGHTA and CDR2 FQGNSA come from the germline V gene. CDR3 size: 14 residues. Using immunoSEQ multiplex PCR, the repertoire was profiled, and TCRdb retains in-frame clones only, with some absent. The data show about 38,000 clones, 75% to 95% seen once. In the case of this clone: As yet, its antigen is unknown.

Overall study findings and caveats: Considerable individual heterogeneity was seen in alloreactive memory CD8+ T cells.

The TCR sequence derives from a human donor in good health. Sequenced: naive CD8+ T cells from blood. The subset here: CD45RA+ naive T cells. V is TRBV7-2 and J is TRBJ1-4; 8 nucleotides align to TRBD1. DNA of the CDR3: TGTGCCAGCAGCTCAGGACAGGGCGGCGAAAAACTGTTTTTT. Translated: CASSSGQGGEKLFF.